One T cell receptor (beta chain) is described in this entry. Its antigen remains unidentified. The input lacks base qualities; no much larger clone sits a single base away. The data were obtained in a study of blood T cell repertoires in COVID-19 (TCRdb year 2020). About the study as a whole: Samples covering the acute and convalescent phases of COVID-19 were provided by collaborators in the United States, Italy and Spain. The material from the prospective study consisted of cDNA or gDNA derived from T cells, B-cell-depleted T cells, or PBMCs. The sample metadata nearly always contained a de-identified subject ID, COVID-19 status, age in years and sex. Where available, HLA class I and class II types were obtained from metadata supplied by the sample provider rather than from assay-based typing. The repertoires were released in a freely available public database intended as a resource for research on the immune response to SARS-CoV-2. Deeply sampled blood TCRbeta repertoires from subjects exposed to, actively infected with, or recovered from COVID-19 were included in the dataset. The samples were drawn from the first 160 participants of the ongoing ImmuneRACE study and from 1,254 subjects provided by 6 global collaborators. Findings and caveats that apply to the study as a whole: The quantity of clinical and demographic metadata differed by source and by participant and was supplied without curation.

CDR1 and CDR2 were assigned from the germline V gene (reference sequence) as SEHNR and FQNEAQ. The V end loses 4 bases and the J end loses 8 bases, and a stretch of 14 bases separates them. Its CDR3 holds 14 amino acids, cysteine through phenylalanine. The kept DNA is CDR3 alone, 42 bases in frame from the first base. Whole blood was collected in K2EDTA tubes by collaborating institutions according to the institutions' own protocols. Collaborator samples were shipped for TCRbeta analysis as frozen whole blood, isolated PBMCs, or DNA extracted from either sample type. The immunoSEQ Assay, a bias-controlled multiplex PCR, was used to amplify TCRbeta CDR3 regions from genomic DNA. In the original analysis: Nucleated cell counts per sample were estimated from amplification of reference gene primers within the assay. To quantify the absolute abundance of each unique TCRbeta CDR3 rearrangement, sequence reads were collapsed and filtered. For each sample, productive Simpson clonality was calculated by taking the square root of Simpson's diversity index across productive rearrangements. Drawn from immuneACCESS, this table holds only the in-frame rearrangements with V and J called that TCRdb kept. Clones are partly lost; checked studies trace under half to an unresolved V gene and leave the rest unexplained. The V and J calls and clone size were taken over from that table, and D and trimming were inferred from the DNA. This sample is represented by 60,000 or so clones; around 79% of them were singletons. The ten largest account for under 4% of the sample.

This chain is built from TRBV7-9 and TRBJ1-4, with the D gene uncertain. The clonotype comes from a man between 60 and 70 years old with acute or convalescent COVID-19. The sample consisted of peripheral blood. The DNA sequence reads TGTGCCAGCAGCTCCGGACTAGGAGGCGAAAAACTGTTTTTT. This yields the protein CASSSGLGGEKLFF.